This T cell receptor beta chain stems from a study of shared clonotypes between healthy human individuals. Study results and limitations: Among donors, the sharing of clonotypes was expected to be influenced by sequencing depth.

As for this clone: The target antigen is unknown.

Per sorted-subset replicate PCR, input was around 200 ng DNA, representing around 29,000 T cell genomes. Per the authors' pipeline: Quality scores were absent from the junction-only immunoSEQ sequences, so filtering differed. Assay: immunoSEQ multiplex PCR; the TCRdb copy retains only in-frame clones and omits some. The V and J calls and the clone size are those of that table, but D and trimming were determined from the DNA. The sample carries 2 million to 2.5 million clones, approximately 95% recorded once. In germline, CDR1 is SGHTS, CDR2 YDEGEE. The CDR3 contains 13 residues. V was trimmed by 4 bases and J by 6 bases, leaving 13 bases between them.

The chain has TRBV5-8 and TRBJ1-1, with D maybe TRBD1 (5 bases). Input material: naive CD4+ T cells from PBMCs. Documented subset: CD45RA+ positively selected. This clonotype originated in a man aged 18 to 35 in good health. Some clones in this sample may be carry-over from other donors' samples. This chain's CDR3 is CASSQTGGAEAFF. DNA for the CDR3: TGTGCCAGCAGCCAAACGGGGGGAGCTGAAGCTTTCTTT.